A single sample gave rise to the 27 T cell receptor beta chains below, sequenced in a study of OX40 agonist ivuxolimab in advanced cancers. Measured with immunoSEQ multiplex PCR; TCRdb has only the in-frame clones, and not every one. The sample lists 65,000 to 75,000 clones; 87% were seen once. The sequencing here drew on CD4+ or CD8+ T cells sorted from blood, taken in a trial of the OX40 agonist ivuxolimab. Source of these receptors: an adult with an advanced solid tumor such as melanoma, head and neck, liver or kidney cancer.

The V and J genes are TRBV19 and TRBJ2-7; 10 bases are shared with TRBD2. CDR1 and CDR2 (germline): LNHDA, SQIVND (reference sequence). The CDR3 runs to 14 residues. Losses at the gene ends were 4 bases for V and 2 bases for J; bases not matched to a gene: 2. This CDR3 is CASSTGLATYEQYF. CDR3 DNA sequence: TGTGCCAGTAGTACGGGACTAGCGACCTACGAGCAGTACTTC.

The chain is built from TRBV28 and TRBJ1-4; D is unresolved. The length of the CDR3 is 16 residues. The V gene's germline CDR1 is MDHEN and CDR2 SYDVKM. V lost 11 bases to trimming and J lost 3 bases, with 22 bases between them. DNA of the CDR3: TGTGCCCACAGATTAAGGGTTATCATACCTAATGAAAAACTGTTTTTT. Residues: CAHRLRVIIPNEKLFF.

This chain joins TRBV28 and TRBJ1-1, with 7 bases that match TRBD1. Unmatched junction bases numbered 5, after V lost 7 bases and J lost 6 bases. Per germline, CDR1 MDHEN and CDR2 SYDVKM. The CDR3 has 12 amino acids. CDR3 loop: CASNSRGAEAFF. The CDR3 DNA follows: TGTGCCAGCAACAGCAGGGGGGCTGAAGCTTTCTTT.

The rearrangement links TRBV18 to TRBJ1-1; D unclear. The germline V and J ends were trimmed by 2 bases and 0 bases, with 10 bases remaining between them. The CDR3 contains 15 residues. Germline V gives CDR1 KGHSH, CDR2 LQKENI. CDR3 protein: CASSPGVGMNTEAFF. In nucleotides, the CDR3 is TGTGCCAGCTCACCAGGGGTAGGAATGAACACTGAAGCTTTCTTT.

The sample holds one count of this clone. The chain recombines TRBV2 with TRBJ2-7; tentative D call: TRBD1 (6 bases). This CDR3 region has 13 residues. Trimming stripped 3 bases from V and 1 base from J, with 7 bases between. Germline CDR1 SNHLY, CDR2 FYNNEI. CDR3 sequence reads: CASSEDSSYEQYF. The CDR3 nucleotides are TGTGCCAGCAGTGAGGACAGTTCCTACGAGCAGTACTTC.

The chain recombines TRBV5-6 with TRBJ2-5; D not certain. This CDR3 is 14 amino acids long. Germline assignment: CDR1 SGHDT and CDR2 YYEEEE. The V and J ends lost 0 bases and 0 bases respectively, with 6 bases between them. In nucleotides, the CDR3 is TGTGCCAGCAGCTTGGGCAGCTACCAAGAGACCCAGTACTTC. Translation gives CASSLGSYQETQYF.

The rearrangement uses TRBV30 and TRBJ2-1, with D hard to call. The CDR3 loop spans 15 amino acids. Germline lookup yields CDR1 GTSNPN and CDR2 SVGIG (reference sequence). V dropped 2 bases and J dropped 0 bases, with 11 bases sitting between them. CDR3 protein: CAWSISGYSYNEQFF. The CDR3 region has the DNA TGTGCCTGGAGTATTAGTGGATACTCCTACAATGAGCAGTTCTTC.

The chain is built from TRBV19 and TRBJ1-6, with 7 bases matching TRBD1. Germline V lookup: CDR1 LNHDA, CDR2 SQIVND (reference sequence). This CDR3 spans 16 amino acids. The V gene end was trimmed by 6 bases and the J gene end by 4 bases; junction bases not matched to a gene: 9. Written as DNA, the CDR3 is TGTGCCAGTAGGCCTATGGAGGGACAGTATAATTCACCCCTCCACTTT. Protein: CASRPMEGQYNSPLHF.

The chain is built from TRBV19 and TRBJ1-2; TRBD1 might be the D (5 bases). The CDR3 length is 17 residues. Germline V gene lookup returns CDR1 LNHDA and CDR2 SQIVND (reference sequence). The ends were cut back, 1 base at V and 1 base at J, with 16 bases in the middle. The CDR3 reads CASSIGGLRRLNYGYTF. The CDR3 region has the DNA TGTGCCAGTAGTATAGGGGGCTTAAGACGCCTTAACTATGGCTACACCTTC.

J is TRBJ2-7 and V is TRBV4-2; 7 bases are a match to TRBD1. The CDR3 spans 15 residues. V gave up 3 bases and J gave up 4 bases; unmatched junction bases: 9. The germline gives CDR1 LGHNA, CDR2 YNFKEQ. The CDR3 reads CASSQLGTDPYEQYF. DNA of the CDR3: TGTGCCAGCAGCCAGCTCGGGACAGATCCTTACGAGCAGTACTTC.

The V call is TRBV7-2, the J call TRBJ1-5; a weak D match, TRBD1 (5 bases). V dropped 1 base and J dropped 15 bases, with 16 bases sitting between them. This CDR3 has 13 amino acids. Germline values: CDR1 SGHTA, CDR2 FQGNSA. This CDR3 is CASSLGGTVLLHF. The CDR3 nucleotides read TGTGCCAGCAGCTTAGGAGGGACGGTCCTTCTGCATTTT.

The J gene is TRBJ2-7, the V gene TRBV5-1; D gene ambiguous. This CDR3 has 12 amino acids. Germline CDR1 reads SGHRS; CDR2 reads YFSETQ. Trimming took off 4 bases at V and 3 bases at J, with 8 bases between the two ends. The CDR3 is CASSEGFYEQYF. CDR3 sequence (DNA): TGCGCCAGCAGCGAAGGGTTCTACGAGCAGTACTTC. Variable domain in full (rest from reference TRBV5-1 and TRBJ2-7): KAGVTQTPRYLIKTRGQQVTLSCSPISGHRSVSWYQQTPGQGLQFLFEYFSETQRNKGNFPGRFSGRQFSNSRSEMNVSTLELGDSALYLCASSEGFYEQYFGPGTRLTVT.

This clone was observed a single time. The chain joins TRBV18 to TRBJ1-5; 7 nucleotides match TRBD1. The CDR3 spans 14 residues. With 3 bases clipped from V and 4 bases from J, the junction kept 3 bases outside the gene matches. Germline assignment: CDR1 KGHSH and CDR2 LQKENI. The CDR3 region has the DNA TGTGCCAGCTCACCCTCAGGGGGAAATCAGCCCCAGCATTTT. Its translation is CASSPSGGNQPQHF.

This clone was seen a single time. The rearrangement joins TRBV28 to TRBJ1-2; D may be TRBD1 (5 bases). CDR3 length equals 14 residues. Germline CDR1 and CDR2: MDHEN and SYDVKM. Deletions cut 10 bases from V and 5 bases from J, with 20 bases between. CDR3 sequence: CATGTQTIGYGYTF. CDR3 nucleotides: TGTGCCACGGGGACCCAAACAATTGGGTATGGCTACACCTTC.

V and J are TRBV6-6 and TRBJ1-3; 7 bases map to TRBD1. Germline loops: CDR1 MNHNY, CDR2 SVGAGI (reference sequence). This CDR3 spans 14 amino acids. V was clipped by 7 bases and J by 5 bases; unmatched bases: 8. The CDR3 protein is CASTPGQTRNTIYF. CDR3 nucleotide sequence: TGTGCCAGCACCCCGGGACAGACGCGAAACACCATATATTTT.

The table lists this clone with a count of one. The CDR3 DNA is TGTGCCAGTAGTCCCCACCAGGGGAGACACGAGAGGTACAATGAGCAGTTCTTC. Its protein product is CASSPHQGRHERYNEQFF. This chain links TRBV19 with TRBJ2-1; perhaps TRBD1 as D (6 bases). Germline values: CDR1 LNHDA, CDR2 SQIVND (reference sequence). Trimming shortened V by 5 bases and J by 4 bases, and 24 bases separated the two germline ends. This CDR3 has 18 amino acids.

The V gene is TRBV6-6, the J gene TRBJ2-7; D gene uncertain. The germline CDR1 and CDR2 sequences are MNHNY and SVGAGI (reference sequence). The V and J ends lost 6 bases and 4 bases respectively, with 7 bases between them. The CDR3 runs 11 residues. CDR3 nucleotides: TGTGCCAGCAGGGCCAATTACGAGCAGTACTTC. The encoded protein is CASRANYEQYF.

Notes on this clone: One end of the junction is discordant with germline, which a read error may explain. V and J are TRBV4-1 and TRBJ2-5; the D gene is possibly TRBD1 (5 bases). Germline CDR1 MGHRA, CDR2 YSYEKL. The CDR3 runs 11 residues. The CDR3 is CASRRGETQYF. CDR3 DNA sequence: TGTGCCAGCAGAAGGGGCGAGACCCAGTACTTC.

The CDR3 sequence: CASSLHRGREGETQYF. The CDR3 DNA reads as TGTGCCAGCAGTCTTCACCGTGGGAGGGAGGGAGAGACCCAGTACTTC. The chain combines TRBV27 with TRBJ2-5; 7 bases match TRBD2. J lost 4 bases, V lost 5 bases, and 13 bases had no gene match. The CDR3 loop spans 16 amino acids. The germline V gene encodes CDR1 MNHEY and CDR2 SMNVEV (reference sequence).

V gene TRBV4-3 combines with J gene TRBJ2-5, with no clear D. Trimming pared 4 bases from V and 5 bases from J, leaving 14 bases between. The CDR3 covers 14 residues. Per germline, CDR1 LGHNA and CDR2 YSLEER. The CDR3 DNA follows: TGCGCCAGCAGCCCCCTATGGGCAGCCGAGACCCAGTACTTC. Residues: CASSPLWAAETQYF.

The chain has TRBV4-2 and TRBJ2-3; perhaps TRBD2 as D (7 bases). Between the trimmed V and J ends, which lost 4 bases and 4 bases, there was a span of 15 bases. The CDR3 consists of 15 residues. In germline, CDR1 is LGHNA, CDR2 YNFKEQ. In DNA form, the CDR3 reads TGTGCCAGCAGCCCGGGGGGCCCGACTGCAGATACGCAGTATTTT. Translation gives CASSPGGPTADTQYF.

The V gene is TRBV28, the J gene TRBJ2-7; no firm D call. Germline V gene sequence: CDR1 MDHEN, CDR2 SYDVKM. V lost 5 bases to trimming and J lost 4 bases, with 3 bases between them. The CDR3 is 10 residues long. This chain's CDR3 is CASSGYEQYF. The CDR3 DNA reads TGTGCCAGCAGTGGGTACGAGCAGTACTTC.

The genes are TRBV7-9 and TRBJ2-3, with D unresolved. This CDR3 spans 13 amino acids. V was trimmed by 5 bases and J by 3 bases, leaving 9 bases between them. Germline V gene data show CDR1 as SEHNR and CDR2 as FQNEAQ (reference sequence). Here the CDR3 reads CASSPAGTDTQYF. CDR3 nucleotides: TGTGCCAGCAGCCCCGCCGGGACAGATACGCAGTATTTT. The entire variable domain, with the rest obtained from reference TRBV7-9 and TRBJ2-3, is as follows: DTGVSQNPRHKITKRGQNVTFRCDPISEHNRLYWYRQTLGQGPEFLTYFQNEAQLEKSRLLSDRFSAERPKGSFSTLEIQRTEQGDSAMYLCASSPAGTDTQYFGPGTRLTVL.

The V call is TRBV7-9, the J call TRBJ2-1, with D possibly matching TRBD2 (6 bases). V shed 1 base and J shed 6 bases, with 13 bases lying between them. CDR3 length equals 15 residues. Germline V gene data show CDR1 as SEHNR and CDR2 as FQNEAQ (reference sequence). The DNA for the CDR3 is TGTGCCAGCAGCTTAGTTGGCGGGGAGTTCAATGAGCAGTTCTTC. It specifies CASSLVGGEFNEQFF.

This sequence joins TRBV4-1 and TRBJ2-5, with 11 bases identical to TRBD2. Germline CDR1 reads MGHRA; CDR2 reads YSYEKL. Trimming removed 0 bases from V and 1 base from J; junction bases left unmatched: 1. CDR3 length: 16 amino acids. CDR3 region: CASSQDGTSGQETQYF. CDR3 DNA sequence: TGCGCCAGCAGCCAAGATGGGACTAGCGGCCAAGAGACCCAGTACTTC.

The J gene is TRBJ1-5, the V gene TRBV9, with 12 bases lining up with TRBD1. J gave up 1 base and V 3 bases, and 2 bases lay outside the gene matches. CDR3 length: 16 amino acids. The germline V gene has CDR1 SGDLS and CDR2 YYNGEE. CDR3: CASSEGQGASNQPQHF. CDR3 DNA: TGTGCCAGCAGCGAGGGACAGGGGGCGAGCAATCAGCCCCAGCATTTT.

V is TRBV5-1 and J is TRBJ2-4; a possible D gene is TRBD2 (6 bases). The V gene lost 1 base and the J gene lost 8 bases, with 16 bases spanning the gap. The CDR3 totals 15 residues. From germline, CDR1 is SGHRS and CDR2 YFSETQ. The CDR3 reads CASSLSGRSGDIQYF. CDR3 coding DNA: TGCGCCAGCAGCTTGTCAGGGAGATCGGGGGACATTCAGTACTTC.